This T cell receptor beta chain was observed in a study of patients and donors after allogeneic stem cell transplantation. TCRdb fed the RT-PCR reads into MiXCR, producing one record per CDR3 protein. This sample has about 410,000 distinct CDR3 sequences, with 16% found just once. The CDR3 covers 17 residues. The ends were cut back, 3 bases at V and 7 bases at J, with 21 bases in the middle. From germline, CDR1 is SEHNR and CDR2 FQNEAQ (reference sequence). The chain is built from TRBV7-9 and TRBJ1-4; D possibly corresponds to TRBD1 (5 bases). The TCR was taken from a human donor who was either an allogeneic HSCT recipient or a stem cell or donor lymphocyte infusion donor (not recorded which). It is not recorded whose cells these are; they may come from a transplant donor. The sequenced material came from blood, either unsorted or a sorted T cell fraction (not recorded which). In nucleotides, the CDR3 is TGTGCCAGCAGCTTCGGCTCTCTGTGGGGCGCGTCTGAAAAACTGTTTTTT. Its protein product is CASSFGSLWGASEKLFF.